This TCR beta chain was observed in a study of OX40 agonist ivuxolimab in advanced cancers. Profiled with immunoSEQ multiplex PCR; TCRdb holds only in-frame clones, not every one. Among around 62,000 clones listed, roughly 87% were seen once. After removal of 2 bases from V and 4 bases from J, the junction contained 9 bases not matched to a gene. This CDR3 has 17 residues. Germline CDR1 reads MNHNS; CDR2 reads SASEGT. This sample comprised CD4+ or CD8+ T cells sorted from blood, obtained in a trial of the OX40 agonist ivuxolimab. This sequence originates from an adult with an advanced solid tumor such as melanoma, head and neck, liver or kidney cancer. V and J are TRBV6-1 and TRBJ1-2; 11 nucleotides match TRBD1. CDR3 DNA: TGTGCCAGCAGTGAAATGGAGGGGACAGGGGGAGGCTATGGCTACACCTTC. Translated: CASSEMEGTGGGYGYTF.